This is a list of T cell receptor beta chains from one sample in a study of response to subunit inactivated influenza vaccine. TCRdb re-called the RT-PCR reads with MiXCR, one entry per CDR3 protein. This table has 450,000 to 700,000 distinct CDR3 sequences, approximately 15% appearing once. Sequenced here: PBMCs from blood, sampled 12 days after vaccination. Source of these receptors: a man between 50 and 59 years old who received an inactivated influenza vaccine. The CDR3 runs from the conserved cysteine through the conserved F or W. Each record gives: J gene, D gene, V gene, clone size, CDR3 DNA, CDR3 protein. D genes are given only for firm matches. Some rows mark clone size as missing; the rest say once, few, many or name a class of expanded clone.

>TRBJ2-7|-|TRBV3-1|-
TGTGCCAGCAGCCGTGGATCGAACGAGCAGTACTTC
CASSRGSNEQYF
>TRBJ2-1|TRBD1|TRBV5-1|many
TGCGCCAGCAGCACGGACAGGCCCTCGTACAATGAGCAGTTCTTC
CASSTDRPSYNEQFF
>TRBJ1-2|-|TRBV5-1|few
TGCGCCAGCGGGCAGGAACCCATAGGTGGCTACACCTTC
CASGQEPIGGYTF
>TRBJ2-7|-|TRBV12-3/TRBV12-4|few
TGTGCCAGCACCTTCCGGGGGAGCGAGCAGTACTTC
CASTFRGSEQYF
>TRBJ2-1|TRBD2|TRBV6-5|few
TGTGCCAGCAGTTACGTGCTAGCGGGGGGCAATGAGCAGTTCTTC
CASSYVLAGGNEQFF
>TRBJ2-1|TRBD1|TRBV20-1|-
TGCAGTGCTGAACAGGGGCGCTTTAATGAGCAGTTCTTC
CSAEQGRFNEQFF
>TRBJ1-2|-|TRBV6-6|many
TGTGCCAGCAGTAGGGGTGACTATGGCTACACCTTC
CASSRGDYGYTF
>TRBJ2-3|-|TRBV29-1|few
TGCAGCGTTTTTCGGGACGGGTCTTTGAATACGCAGTATTTT
CSVFRDGSLNTQYF
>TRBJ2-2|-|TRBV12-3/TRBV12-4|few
TGTGCCAGCACGTCAGGGCCCGGGGAGCTGTTTTTT
CASTSGPGELFF
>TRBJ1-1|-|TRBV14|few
TGTGCCAGCAGCCAAGGTGAGGCGGCTGAAGCTTTCTTT
CASSQGEAAEAFF
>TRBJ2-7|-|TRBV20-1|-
TGCAGTGCCCAACCCCCCAGCGGGTGGTCGAGCGAGCAGTACTTC
CSAQPPSGWSSEQYF
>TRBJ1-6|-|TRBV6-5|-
TGTGCCAGCAGTTACGGGGCTCGCGGTTCACCCCTCCACTTT
CASSYGARGSPLHF
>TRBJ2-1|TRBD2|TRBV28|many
TGTGCCAGCAGTTTCCCGGGACTAGCGAAGACTGAGCAGTTCTTC
CASSFPGLAKTEQFF
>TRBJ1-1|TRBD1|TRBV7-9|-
TGTGCCAGCAGCCCCCTGTCAGGGGGCACTGAAGCTTTCTTT
CASSPLSGGTEAFF
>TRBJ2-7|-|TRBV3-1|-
TGTGCCAGCAGCCAATCGGGACGTAGGTACGAGCAGTACTTC
CASSQSGRRYEQYF
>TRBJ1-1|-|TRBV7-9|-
TGTGCCAGCAGGGGAACCATGAACACTGAAGCTTTCTTT
CASRGTMNTEAFF
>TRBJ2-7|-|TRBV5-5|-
TGTGCCAGCAACCGGGCGGGGGCTGCCTACGAGCAGTACTTC
CASNRAGAAYEQYF
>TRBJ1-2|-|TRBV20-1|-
TGCAGTGTACCCTCCGTTTATGGCTACACCTTC
CSVPSVYGYTF
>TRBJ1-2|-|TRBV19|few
TGTGCCAGTAGTTCACGGGACGGCCAAGCCTATGGCTACACCTTC
CASSSRDGQAYGYTF
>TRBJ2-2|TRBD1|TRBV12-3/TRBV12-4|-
TGTGCCAGCAGTCTAACCGGGACAGGGGTTGGGGAGCTGTTTTTT
CASSLTGTGVGELFF
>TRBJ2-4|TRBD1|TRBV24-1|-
TGTGCCACCAGTGACAACTACAGGGGAGACATTCAGTACTTC
CATSDNYRGDIQYF
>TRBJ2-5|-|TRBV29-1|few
TGCAGCGTTGAGTATCGTGACATTCTAGAGACCCAGTACTTC
CSVEYRDILETQYF
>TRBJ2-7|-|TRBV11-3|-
TGTGCCAATTGCCGGGACAGCGGGGACGAGCAGTACTTC
CANCRDSGDEQYF
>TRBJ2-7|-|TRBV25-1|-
TGTGCCAGCAGTGAAAAACAGGGCCTATCCTACGAGCAGTACTTC
CASSEKQGLSYEQYF
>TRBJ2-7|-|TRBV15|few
TGTGCCACCAGCATCGCACAGGGTTACGAGCAGTACTTC
CATSIAQGYEQYF
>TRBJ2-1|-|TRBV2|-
TGTGCCACGGGCAGAAATGAGCAGTTCTTC
CATGRNEQFF
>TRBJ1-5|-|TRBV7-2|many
TGTGCCAGCAGCCCCCAGTGGCCTCAGCCCCAGCATTTT
CASSPQWPQPQHF
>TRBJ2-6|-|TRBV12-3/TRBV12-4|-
TGTGCCAGCAGTCCGTCGGCCTCTGGGGCCAACGTCCTGACTTTC
CASSPSASGANVLTF
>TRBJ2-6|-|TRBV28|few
TGTGCCAGCAGTTTGGGGCCGGCAGGGTACGGGGCCAACGTCCTGACTTTC
CASSLGPAGYGANVLTF
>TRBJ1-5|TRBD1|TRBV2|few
TGTGCCAGCAGAAACAGGGGAAATAGCAATCAGCCCCAGCATTTT
CASRNRGNSNQPQHF
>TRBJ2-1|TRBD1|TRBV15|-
TGTGCCACCAGCATGGACAGGGCCCGAAACAATGAGCAGTTCTTC
CATSMDRARNNEQFF
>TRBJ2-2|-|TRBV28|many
TGTGCCAGCAGTCCCTACCCCGGGGAGCTGTTTTTT
CASSPYPGELFF
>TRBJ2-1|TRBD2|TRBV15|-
TGTGCCACCAGCAGAGATAAGGGACTAGCGGGTACACCCTACAATGAGCAGTTCTTC
CATSRDKGLAGTPYNEQFF
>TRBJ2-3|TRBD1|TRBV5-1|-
TGCGCCAGCAGTCGGGACAGGGTATACACAGATGCGCAGTATTTT
CASSRDRVYTDAQYF
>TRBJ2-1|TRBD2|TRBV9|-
TGTGCCAGCACCCAGGGACTAGCGGTCTACAATGAGCAGTTCTTC
CASTQGLAVYNEQFF
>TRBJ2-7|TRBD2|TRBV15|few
TGTGCCACCAGCAGAGGACGAGCGGGAAATTACGAGCAGTACTTC
CATSRGRAGNYEQYF
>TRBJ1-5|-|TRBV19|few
TGTGCCAGTAGTATAGTCGGTTGGCAGCCCCAGCATTTT
CASSIVGWQPQHF
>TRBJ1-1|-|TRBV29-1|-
TGCAGCGCTATGGACAGTAACACTGAAGCTTTCTTT
CSAMDSNTEAFF
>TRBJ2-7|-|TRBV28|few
TGTGCCAGCAGTTTATACGGGACGGCTACCTACGAGCAGTACTTC
CASSLYGTATYEQYF
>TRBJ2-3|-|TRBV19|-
TGTGCCAGTAGTATCGCAGGCACAGATACGCAGTATTTT
CASSIAGTDTQYF
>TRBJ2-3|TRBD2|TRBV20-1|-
TGCAGTGCTAGACTAGCGGGGTTAGATACGCAGTATTTT
CSARLAGLDTQYF
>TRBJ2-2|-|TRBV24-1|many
TGTGCCACCACCCAACTATGGGTAGTGAACACCGGGGAGCTGTTTTTT
CATTQLWVVNTGELFF
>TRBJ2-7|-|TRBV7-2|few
TGTGCCAGCAGCTTTTACCCAGGGGGGTTGCCGAACGAGCAGTACTTC
CASSFYPGGLPNEQYF
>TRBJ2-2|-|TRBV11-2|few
TGTGCCAGCAGCTTTTTTGGCAAGAACACCGGGGAGCTGTTTTTT
CASSFFGKNTGELFF
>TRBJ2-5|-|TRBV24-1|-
TGTGCCACCAGTGACCCCACAGGGCGAGAGACCCAGTACTTC
CATSDPTGRETQYF
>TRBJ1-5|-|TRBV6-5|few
TGTGCCACCGTTAAAGGCCCCAATCAGCCCCAGCATTTT
CATVKGPNQPQHF
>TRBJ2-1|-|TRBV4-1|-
TGCGCCAGCAGCCAAGAAGAACAGGGTCGGTACAATGAGCAGTTCTTC
CASSQEEQGRYNEQFF
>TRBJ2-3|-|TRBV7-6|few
TGTGCCAGCAGCCCCTACCGGTGGGATACGCAGTATTTT
CASSPYRWDTQYF
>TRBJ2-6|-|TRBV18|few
TGTGCCAGCTCACCAAATATCGGATCTGGGGCCAACGTCCTGACTTTC
CASSPNIGSGANVLTF